The rows below give T cell receptor beta chains drawn from one sample of a study of OX40 agonist ivuxolimab in advanced cancers. The protocol was immunoSEQ multiplex PCR, while the TCRdb copy is restricted to in-frame clones and leaves out a portion. Altogether 20,000 to 25,000 clones are present, approximately 84% being singletons, with the ten largest covering under 40%. The sequencing used CD4+ or CD8+ T cells sorted from blood, collected in a trial of the OX40 agonist ivuxolimab. All receptors derive from an adult with an advanced solid tumor such as melanoma, head and neck, liver or kidney cancer. CDR3s include the opening cysteine and the closing phenylalanine or tryptophan. A D gene is named only where the DNA matches it firmly. Rows may omit the clone size; those that give it use once, few, many or a size class.

j_call cdr3_length d_call v_call clone_size cdr3_nt cdr3_aa
TRBJ1-3 16 TRBD1 TRBV4-1 few TGCGCCAGCAAACTCGAAGGGGGCGTTGCTGGAAACACCATATATTTT CASKLEGGVAGNTIYF
TRBJ2-6 16 - TRBV9 medium-sized TGTGCCAGCAGCGGGGCCAGCGTCTCCGGGGCCAACGTCCTGACTTTC CASSGASVSGANVLTF
TRBJ1-1 12 - TRBV7-6 few TGTGCCAGCAGCCGGCTGAACACTGAAGCTTTCTTT CASSRLNTEAFF
TRBJ2-7 15 - TRBV28 - TGTGCCAGCAGTTTGGGACTCCTGAGCTCCTACGAGCAGTACTTC CASSLGLLSSYEQYF
TRBJ1-3 15 TRBD1 TRBV4-1 once TGCGCCAGCAGCCAGACGACAGGGGCTGGAAACACCATATATTTT CASSQTTGAGNTIYF
TRBJ2-7 14 TRBD2 TRBV9 - TGTGCTAGCGGGGGGCCGGACAGCTCCTACGAGCAGTACTTC CASGGPDSSYEQYF
TRBJ2-7 14 - TRBV6-5 - TGTGCCAGCAGTTACGGGGGGGGCTCGTACGAACAGTACTTC CASSYGGGSYEQYF
TRBJ2-7 15 TRBD1 TRBV4-1 medium-sized TGCGCCAGCAGCCTCGGACAGGGGCAAACCTACGAGCAGTACTTC CASSLGQGQTYEQYF
TRBJ2-1 14 TRBD2 TRBV29-1 - TGCAGCGTTGAAGAGCGGGAGAGTTACAATGAGCAGTTCTTC CSVEERESYNEQFF
TRBJ2-3 13 - TRBV6-5 - TGTGCCAGCAGTTACTCCTCGTCAGATACGCAGTATTTT CASSYSSSDTQYF
TRBJ2-3 15 - TRBV9 - TGTGCCAGCAGCGTGGGACTCCCTCCCACAGATACGCAGTATTTT CASSVGLPPTDTQYF
TRBJ2-5 17 TRBD2 TRBV2 - TGTGCCAGCAGGCCTGAGAGCGGGGGCCCCGAGGAAGAGACCCAGTACTTC CASRPESGGPEEETQYF
TRBJ2-7 16 - TRBV2 - TGTGCCAGCAGTGAATTATCAGGGGACATTTCCCACGAGCAGTACTTC CASSELSGDISHEQYF
TRBJ2-7 14 TRBD2 TRBV7-9 - TGTGCCAGCAGCCTGGCGGGAGTACGATACGAGCAGTACTTC CASSLAGVRYEQYF
TRBJ2-7 15 - TRBV6-4 - TGTGCCACCCCTCCGGACCGACGAAGGCCCTACGAGCAGTACTTC CATPPDRRRPYEQYF
TRBJ2-2 17 TRBD2 TRBV27 - TGTGCCAGCAGTTTATTGGGCGGGAGGGCCCCCACCGGGGAGCTGTTTTTT CASSLLGGRAPTGELFF
TRBJ1-2 13 - TRBV5-6 - TGTGCCAGCAGCTTGGCAGGGATCAGAGGCTACACCTTC CASSLAGIRGYTF
TRBJ1-2 13 - TRBV6-6 - TGTGCCAGCAGTACGAGGGGTGACTATGGCTACACCTTC CASSTRGDYGYTF
TRBJ2-7 13 TRBD1 TRBV7-9 - TGTGCCAGCAGCATAGGGACAGCCTACGAGCAGTACTTC CASSIGTAYEQYF
TRBJ1-5 17 - TRBV11-3 - TGTGCCAGCAGCTTAGCGGCAGGGGTTCGTAGCAATCAGCCCCAGCATTTT CASSLAAGVRSNQPQHF
TRBJ1-5 14 - TRBV2 - TGTGCCAGCAGTCGAGGTGATAGCAATCAGCCCCAGCATTTT CASSRGDSNQPQHF
TRBJ2-5 16 TRBD2 TRBV13 - TGTGCCAGCAGCACCCGGGGGGAGGAGAGTCCAGAGACCCAGTACTTC CASSTRGEESPETQYF
TRBJ1-1 11 - TRBV6-1 - TGTGCCAGCAGTGAAGGGGGTGAAGCTTTCTTT CASSEGGEAFF
TRBJ2-7 14 TRBD1 TRBV19 - TGTGCCAGTAGTATCGGACAGGGCTCCTACGAGCAGTACTTC CASSIGQGSYEQYF
TRBJ1-1 13 - TRBV5-1 once TGCGCCAGCAGCCCCGGGCTGGACACTGAAGCTTTCTTT CASSPGLDTEAFF
TRBJ1-2 12 TRBD1 TRBV6-6 - TGTGCCAGCATGGACAGGTCCTCTGGCTACACCTTC CASMDRSSGYTF
TRBJ2-7 13 - TRBV11-2 - TGTGCCAGCAGCTTGGGCAGGGGGGGCGAGCAGTACTTC CASSLGRGGEQYF
TRBJ1-1 15 TRBD1 TRBV6-1 - TGTGCCAGCAGAGTCTGGGACAGGGGGAGTACTGAAGCTTTCTTT CASRVWDRGSTEAFF
TRBJ1-1 13 - TRBV25-1 - TGTGCCAGCAGTCAGGGCTGGGGCACTGAAGCTTTCTTT CASSQGWGTEAFF
TRBJ2-3 15 - TRBV11-3 - TGTGCCAGCAGCCCAGGACAGTATAGCACAGATACGCAGTATTTT CASSPGQYSTDTQYF
TRBJ2-1 15 TRBD1 TRBV27 - TGTGCCAGCAGTGCCGGGACAGGGAGTTACAATGAGCAGTTCTTC CASSAGTGSYNEQFF
TRBJ2-5 16 TRBD2 TRBV7-8 - TGTGCCAGCAGCTCTCTAGCGGGGGGGTTACTAGAGACCCAGTACTTC CASSSLAGGLLETQYF
TRBJ2-2 12 - TRBV7-9 once TGTGCCAGCAGCTTAGAAGGGGGGGAGCTGTTTTTT CASSLEGGELFF
TRBJ1-1 15 - TRBV6-5 - TGTGCCAGCAGTTACTCGATGTCGGGGCTCACTGAAGCTTTCTTT CASSYSMSGLTEAFF
TRBJ2-2 16 TRBD1 TRBV2 - TGTGCCAGCAGTACGTCCGGGACAGGGGGCCCCGGGGAGCTGTTTTTT CASSTSGTGGPGELFF
TRBJ2-2 20 TRBD2 TRBV13 - TGTGCCAGCAGCTTAGCGATCTCTGGACTAGCGGGAACGAACACCGGGGAGCTGTTTTTT CASSLAISGLAGTNTGELFF
TRBJ2-1 15 - TRBV9 - TGTGCCAGCAGCGTAGGCGGAGAGGCGTACAATGAGCAGTTCTTC CASSVGGEAYNEQFF
TRBJ2-7 14 TRBD2 TRBV27 - TGTGCCAGCAGTTTTGGCGGGGGGTCCTACGAGCAGTACTTC CASSFGGGSYEQYF
TRBJ2-1 16 TRBD2 TRBV2 - TGTGCCAGCAGTCCTTCCGTGCTAGCGGGAGATTTTGAGCAGTTCTTC CASSPSVLAGDFEQFF
TRBJ2-7 15 TRBD1 TRBV7-9 - TGTGCCAGCAGCTTAGGATGGACAGGAGACTACGAGCAGTACTTC CASSLGWTGDYEQYF
TRBJ2-5 16 TRBD2 TRBV5-6 few TGTGCCAGCAGCTTGGAGGTAGCGGGGTACCAAGAGACCCAGTACTTC CASSLEVAGYQETQYF
TRBJ1-1 13 - TRBV9 - TGTGCCAGCAGCGCCCAGGGTGACACTGAAGCTTTCTTT CASSAQGDTEAFF
TRBJ2-7 14 TRBD1 TRBV5-1 - TGCGCCAGCAGCTTGGCAGGACAGGAATACGAGCAGTACTTC CASSLAGQEYEQYF
TRBJ2-6 15 - TRBV7-6 once TGTGCCAGCAGCTTAGCGGGTAATGGGGCCAACGTCCTGACTTTC CASSLAGNGANVLTF
TRBJ2-3 15 TRBD2 TRBV6-1 - TGTGCCATTCAAACTAGCGGGGGGGAAACAGATACGCAGTATTTT CAIQTSGGETDTQYF
TRBJ2-2 14 - TRBV29-1 - TGCAGCGCCCTCCGGGCCACGGACACCGGGGAGCTGTTTTTT CSALRATDTGELFF
TRBJ2-3 14 - TRBV9 - TGTGCCAGCAGCGTGGGGACTAGCACAGATACGCAGTATTTT CASSVGTSTDTQYF
TRBJ1-1 15 - TRBV4-1 - TGCGCCAGCAGCCAAGAGTTTACCCTGAACACTGAAGCTTTCTTT CASSQEFTLNTEAFF
TRBJ2-7 14 - TRBV5-6 - TGTGCCAGCAGCTTGTCGGGGTCCTCCTACGAGCAGTACTTC CASSLSGSSYEQYF
TRBJ1-3 13 - TRBV6-5 - TGTGCCAGCAGTTACTGGGGGGCGAACACCATATATTTT CASSYWGANTIYF
TRBJ1-3 15 TRBD1 TRBV7-9 - TGTGCCAGCAGAAGTGACAGGGACTCTGGAAACACCATATATTTT CASRSDRDSGNTIYF
TRBJ2-1 16 TRBD2 TRBV9 - TGTGCCAGCAGCGACCTCGGGACTAGCGCATACAATGAGCAGTTCTTC CASSDLGTSAYNEQFF
TRBJ1-2 16 - TRBV19 - TGTGCCAGTAGTATAGATCCCTCTAGACTCCTTTATGGCTACACCTTC CASSIDPSRLLYGYTF
TRBJ1-2 13 TRBD1 TRBV25-1 medium-sized TGTGCCAGCAGCCTGACAGGGGATAATGGCTACACCTTC CASSLTGDNGYTF
TRBJ2-1 16 - TRBV4-1 - TGCGCCAGCAGCCAATATCCGGAGGCCGAGTACAATGAGCAGTTCTTC CASSQYPEAEYNEQFF
TRBJ2-7 18 TRBD1 TRBV18 - TGTGCCAGCTCACCTACCGGGACAGGGGGCGCAGGCTATTACGAGCAGTACTTC CASSPTGTGGAGYYEQYF